This T cell receptor beta chain came from a study of beta chain features in type 1 diabetes. Study context: Age, gender and cell yields were similar between patients and healthy donors.

Reverse transcribing all isolated RNA meant expressed TCRB transcripts were sequenced. Assay: immunoSEQ multiplex PCR; the TCRdb copy retains only in-frame clones and omits some. The top ten hold around 0.44% of the sample, which has around 340,000 clones, roughly 8% seen once. Populations isolated by sorting all had purity greater than 95%. This clone occurred a few times. Its antigen is still unknown. The study, taken as a whole, reports: Among patients, naive, central memory and Treg TCRB repertoires appeared more similar than among healthy donors. For Type 1 diabetes patients, all four CD4+ subsets carried TCRB CDR3s that were moderately but significantly shorter.

The V gene lost 9 bases and the J gene lost 1 base, with 16 bases spanning the gap. Germline assignment: CDR1 KGHSH and CDR2 LQKENI. There are 16 residues in the CDR3. This rearrangement joins TRBV18 to TRBJ2-6, with D possibly being TRBD2 (5 bases). Sequencing used central memory CD4+ T cells from blood. The TCR originated in a woman aged 18-35 years in good health. The CDR3 loop reads CASRTGWQSGANVLTF. In nucleotides, the CDR3 is TGTGCCAGTCGCACGGGGTGGCAATCTGGGGCCAACGTCCTGACTTTC.